The 21 T cell receptor beta chains given below trace back to one sample, sequenced in a study of CD8 T cells in Susac syndrome. It was with random hexamers that 0.5 to 1 ug RNA was reverse transcribed. A single record per CDR3 protein comes from TCRdb applying MiXCR to the immunoSEQ multiplex PCR reads. The table includes about 440,000 distinct CDR3 sequences, 75% to 90% detected once. The specimen sequenced was CD8+ T cells from PBMCs. These receptors all come from a human donor with multiple sclerosis.

The chain is built from TRBV10-2 and TRBJ1-1; 7 bases are a match to TRBD1. The V and J ends lost 0 bases and 7 bases, in that order; junction bases with no gene match: 2. The CDR3 spans 13 residues. Germline values: CDR1 WSHSY, CDR2 SAAADI. CDR3 bases: TGCGCCAGCAGTGAGTCCGGACAGGTTGAAGCTTTCTTT. This sequence encodes CASSESGQVEAFF.

CDR3 nucleotide sequence: TGCGCCAGCAGCTTCTTAGTTTGGGAACCAAACTACGAGCAGTACTTC. Residues: CASSFLVWEPNYEQYF. The gene calls are TRBV5-1 and TRBJ2-7; D gene ambiguous. Germline V gene lookup returns CDR1 SGHRS and CDR2 YFSETQ. The CDR3 runs to 16 residues. V was pared by 2 bases and J by 3 bases, with 18 bases between.

This clonotype was seen more than once but under ten times. The junction departs from germline at one end; a sequencing error may be responsible. The chain carries TRBV4-1 and TRBJ1-5; D may be TRBD1 (5 bases). Germline values: CDR1 MGHRA, CDR2 YSYEKL. The CDR3 sequence is 15 residues long. Here the CDR3 DNA reads TGTGCCAGCAGCCAATGGGCGGGGGGGGATCAGCCCCAGCATTTT. This encodes CASSQWAGGDQPQHF.

The CDR3 sequence: CASSQEPGGNEQFF. Here the CDR3 DNA reads TGCGCCAGCAGCCAAGAGCCGGGGGGGAATGAGCAGTTCTTC. J is TRBJ2-1 and V is TRBV4-1; 8 bases agree with TRBD2. CDR3 size: 14 residues. The germline gives CDR1 MGHRA, CDR2 YSYEKL. The V gene end was trimmed by 0 bases and the J gene end by 7 bases; junction bases not matched to a gene: 2.

This clonotype was detected once. The rearrangement joins TRBV28 to TRBJ1-1, with a weak D call TRBD1 (5 bases). V was clipped by 5 bases and J by 8 bases, with 12 bases between them. Germline-derived CDR1 and CDR2 are MDHEN and SYDVKM. This CDR3 region has 12 residues. The CDR3 is CASSQGTIEAFF. CDR3 bases: TGTGCCAGCAGTCAAGGGACGATAGAAGCTTTCTTT.

The chain couples TRBV4-1 to TRBJ1-2; D possibly corresponds to TRBD1 (6 bases). The CDR3 has 15 residues. CDR1 and CDR2 (germline): MGHRA, YSYEKL. V lost 3 bases and J 4 bases, leaving 15 bases between the germline ends. The CDR3 loop is CASSQSGTPSYGYTF. CDR3 bases: TGCGCCAGCAGCCAGTCCGGGACACCAAGCTATGGCTACACCTTC.

The J gene is TRBJ2-7, the V gene TRBV19; D might be TRBD2 (6 bases). The CDR3 sequence is 14 residues long. Trimming removed 6 bases from V and 6 bases from J, with 18 bases in between. CDR1 LNHDA and CDR2 SQIVND come from the germline V gene (reference sequence). CDR3 DNA sequence: TGTGCCAGTAGCACCAGCGGAACGGGGGTCGAGCAGTACTTC. Translation gives CASSTSGTGVEQYF. The whole variable domain, filled in from reference TRBV19 and TRBJ2-7, reads DGGITQSPKYLFRKEGQNVTLSCEQNLNHDAMYWYRQDPGQGLRLIYYSQIVNDFQKGDIAEGYSVSREKKESFPLTVTSAQKNPTAFYLCASSTSGTGVEQYFGPGTRLTVT.

The chain couples TRBV27 to TRBJ2-1; D is unclear. The CDR3 covers 14 residues. Per germline, CDR1 MNHEY and CDR2 SMNVEV (reference sequence). V lost 3 bases and J 4 bases, leaving 10 bases between the germline ends. CDR3 sequence: CASSFPPWYNEQFF. The CDR3 DNA is TGTGCCAGCAGTTTCCCACCGTGGTACAATGAGCAGTTCTTC.

This sequence joins TRBV27 and TRBJ2-7; 11 bases are a match to TRBD1. The trim removed 6 bases at V and 3 bases at J, leaving 7 bases unmatched. Germline lookup yields CDR1 MNHEY and CDR2 SMNVEV (reference sequence). The CDR3 runs to 15 residues. In DNA, the CDR3 is TGTGCCAGCAGAGACCCGGGACAGGGGGACTACGAGCAGTACTTC. It translates to CASRDPGQGDYEQYF.

The CDR3 here is CATSRPVEARGELFF. Written as DNA, the CDR3 is TGTGCCACCAGCAGACCCGTAGAAGCCAGGGGGGAGCTGTTTTTT. The rearrangement joins TRBV15 to TRBJ2-2, with D hard to call. The CDR3 totals 15 residues. Trimming removed 2 bases from V and 8 bases from J, with 15 bases in between. Germline values: CDR1 LNHNV, CDR2 YYDKDF (reference sequence).

V usage is TRBV30 and J usage is TRBJ2-7, with 11 bases matching TRBD2. This CDR3 comprises 15 residues. Germline CDR1 and CDR2: GTSNPN and SVGIG (reference sequence). J was trimmed by 1 base and V by 1 base; bases with no gene match: 3. CDR3 in amino acids: CAWSGGLADSYEQYF. CDR3 coding DNA: TGTGCCTGGAGTGGGGGACTAGCGGATTCCTACGAGCAGTACTTC.

The rearrangement uses TRBV2 and TRBJ2-1, with a possible D match to TRBD2 (5 bases). Trimming stripped 7 bases from V and 5 bases from J, with 15 bases between. In germline, CDR1 is SNHLY, CDR2 FYNNEI. The CDR3 has 14 amino acids. The CDR3, as DNA: TGTGCCAGCACCCAAGGGTCGGAGGACAATGAGCAGTTCTTC. This encodes CASTQGSEDNEQFF.

V usage is TRBV19 and J usage is TRBJ2-3; D not resolved. Germline CDR1 LNHDA, CDR2 SQIVND (reference sequence). The CDR3 is 14 amino acids. The ends were cut back, 9 bases at V and 1 base at J, with 14 bases in the middle. The CDR3 here is CASRMVPGTDTQYF. In DNA form, the CDR3 reads TGTGCCAGCCGGATGGTGCCAGGCACAGATACGCAGTATTTT.

The rearrangement links TRBV5-1 to TRBJ1-2, with D unclear. The CDR3 is 13 residues long. V lost 4 bases to trimming and J lost 5 bases, with 12 bases between them. Germline-derived CDR1 and CDR2 are SGHRS and YFSETQ. The CDR3 coding sequence is TGCGCCAGCAGCGAACGCGACGGATATGGCTACACCTTC. Protein product: CASSERDGYGYTF.

This clonotype was picked up one time. It is unclear where the CDR3 begins or ends on the DNA, so no DNA is shown, and the CDR3 is as TCRdb lists it. The chain links TRBV28 to TRBJ2-7; TRBD1 was called by the table and not checked on the DNA. Germline V CDR1 and CDR2: MDHEN, SYDVKM. The CDR3 region is 18 residues in length, termini included. CDR3: CASSLFLLGDKPSYEQYF.

This chain joins TRBV4-1 and TRBJ1-1; D not resolved. In germline, CDR1 is MGHRA, CDR2 YSYEKL. Between the trimmed V and J ends, which lost 4 bases and 4 bases, there was a span of 10 bases. The CDR3 contains 13 residues. The CDR3: CASSPELITEAFF. CDR3 sequence (DNA): TGCGCCAGCAGCCCGGAGCTTATCACTGAAGCTTTCTTT.

The chain carries TRBV5-1 and TRBJ2-3; the match to TRBD1 covers 7 bases. Germline CDR1 and CDR2: SGHRS and YFSETQ. The CDR3 is made up of 17 amino acids. V was pared by 3 bases and J by 0 bases, with 10 bases of the junction left unmatched. The CDR3 bases are TGCGCCAGCAGCTCGCTACCCAGACAGGGTAGCACAGATACGCAGTATTTT. Its translation: CASSSLPRQGSTDTQYF.

The V gene is TRBV10-3, the J gene TRBJ2-5; TRBD2 matches 13 bases. The CDR3 is 17 residues long. The V gene end was trimmed by 6 bases and the J gene end by 3 bases; junction bases not matched to a gene: 10. The germline V gene encodes CDR1 ENHRY and CDR2 SYGVKD. The DNA of the CDR3 is TGTGCCATCAGGGGGTTAGACGGGACTAGCGGGGAAGAGACCCAGTACTTC. This sequence encodes CAIRGLDGTSGEETQYF.

This clonotype was seen only a few times. The V call is TRBV28, the J call TRBJ2-1, with unresolved D. The V end lost 4 bases, the J end lost 6 bases, and 7 bases lay between the germline ends. The V gene's germline CDR1 is MDHEN and CDR2 SYDVKM. This CDR3 is 12 amino acids long. The CDR3 protein is CASSSEGNEQFF. The DNA of the CDR3 is TGTGCCAGCAGTTCCGAAGGCAATGAGCAGTTCTTC.

J is TRBJ2-1 and V is TRBV29-1; TRBD1 aligns across 10 bases. The J segment lost 7 bases and the V segment lost 7 bases, leaving 19 bases of the junction unmatched. CDR3 length: 17 amino acids. Germline V gene sequence: CDR1 SQVTM, CDR2 ANQGSEA. The CDR3 DNA sequence: TGCAGCGGCCGGGACAGGGGTCACGGGACTTATCGAAATGAGCAGTTCTTC. The encoded protein is CSGRDRGHGTYRNEQFF.

The CDR3 DNA sequence: TGTGCCAGCAGCTTGGACTCCTGGTCCTCCTACGAGCAGTACTTC. This sequence encodes CASSLDSWSSYEQYF. This sequence joins TRBV5-4 and TRBJ2-7; D remains unclear. There are 15 residues in the CDR3. The V end was cut by 0 bases, the J end by 0 bases, with 10 bases between. Germline CDR1 and CDR2: SGHNT and YYREEE (reference sequence).